One sample yielded the 14 T cell receptor beta chains listed below, sequenced in a study of blood T cells in healthy people across ages. The authors ran a second PCR of roughly 6 to 12 cycles using a sample-barcoded 5' primer and a J-beta primer mix. TCRdb fed the 5' RACE reads into MiXCR, producing one record per CDR3 protein. Of roughly 800,000 distinct CDR3 sequences in the sample, around 25% are singletons; the top ten hold under 4%. These data were also reused for a study on T cells of mothers and their children.

The sequencing input was blood. The receptor source for this set is a boy between 10 and 17 years old in good health.

This clonotype was observed once. The chain uses TRBV4-3 and TRBJ1-1; D is uncertain. This CDR3 comprises 13 residues. The germline V gene encodes CDR1 LGHNA and CDR2 YSLEER. V was cut by 3 bases and J by 7 bases, with 12 bases left in between. In DNA, the CDR3 is TGCGCCAGCAGCCAGGGTAGAGACGTTGAAGCTTTCTTT. Protein sequence: CASSQGRDVEAFF.

The table lists this clonotype with many counts. The chain carries TRBV5-1 and TRBJ2-7; the match to TRBD1 covers 9 bases. V shed 4 bases, J shed 5 bases, and the junction held 10 bases outside the gene matches. CDR3 size: 15 residues. Germline-derived CDR1 and CDR2 are SGHRS and YFSETQ. The CDR3 region is CASSIWDRVMNEQYF. Here the CDR3 DNA reads TGCGCCAGCAGCATATGGGACAGGGTAATGAACGAGCAGTACTTC.

The chain joins TRBV28 to TRBJ1-5, with 10 nucleotides matching TRBD1. With V trimmed by 4 bases and J by 0 bases, 6 bases remained unmatched. CDR3 length: 17 residues. Germline-derived CDR1 and CDR2 are MDHEN and SYDVKM. CDR3 coding DNA: TGTGCCAGCAGTTCTTGGGACAGGGGCTATAGCAATCAGCCCCAGCATTTT. The encoded protein is CASSSWDRGYSNQPQHF.

In this sample, this clonotype turned up a few times. J is TRBJ2-5 and V is TRBV6-5; weak D call: TRBD2 (5 bases). Trimming stripped 0 bases from V and 5 bases from J, with 13 bases between. Germline lookup yields CDR1 MNHEY and CDR2 SVGAGI. This CDR3 is built from 15 residues. CDR3 sequence reads: CASSYSRWRSETQYF. In DNA, the CDR3 is TGTGCCAGCAGTTACTCGAGGTGGAGGTCGGAGACCCAGTACTTC.

This clonotype was observed a few times. The chain joins TRBV3-1 to TRBJ2-5, with TRBD1 identical over 9 bases. The J call may be faulty, since TRBJ2-7 better matches the DNA end. The CDR3 has 13 residues. The germline gives CDR1 LGHDT, CDR2 YNNKEL (reference sequence). CDR3 sequence (DNA): TGTGCCAGCAGCCAATCGGGACAGGGCGAGCAGTACTTC. Translating gives CASSQSGQGEQYF.

The V call is TRBV4-3, the J call TRBJ2-5; TRBD2 is a possible D gene (6 bases). Deletions cut 0 bases from V and 5 bases from J, with 13 bases between. The germline CDR1 and CDR2 sequences are LGHNA and YSLEER. This CDR3 contains 15 residues. CDR3 amino acids: CASSQEPGEVETQYF. CDR3 coding DNA: TGCGCCAGCAGCCAAGAGCCTGGGGAGGTGGAGACCCAGTACTTC.

This clonotype was seen a few times. Relative to the germline gene, one junction end is altered; a read error may explain this. The chain combines TRBV19 with TRBJ1-1; 9 positions match TRBD1. Germline assignment: CDR1 LNHDA and CDR2 SQIVND (reference sequence). The CDR3 contains 16 residues. The CDR3 spells CASSVELAQGAGEAFF. CDR3 DNA sequence: TGTGCCAGTAGTGTAGAATTGGCACAGGGGGCGGGTGAAGCTTTCTTT. The complete variable domain, with remaining parts taken from reference TRBV19 and TRBJ1-1, reads DGGITQSPKYLFRKEGQNVTLSCEQNLNHDAMYWYRQDPGQGLRLIYYSQIVNDFQKGDIAEGYSVSREKKESFPLTVTSAQKNPTAFYLCASSVELAQGAGEAFFGQGTRLTVV.

The chain has TRBV6-1 and TRBJ2-5; TRBD1 matches 9 bases. Looked up from germline, CDR1 is MNHNS and CDR2 is SASEGT. V shed 2 bases and J 5 bases; nucleotides not matched to a gene: 9. This CDR3 spans 16 amino acids. CDR3 nucleotide sequence: TGTGCCAGCAGTGAACCGAAAGGGACAGGGAGGGAGACCCAGTACTTC. Encoded protein: CASSEPKGTGRETQYF.

This chain connects TRBV30 to TRBJ2-7; D uncertain. Germline V lookup: CDR1 GTSNPN, CDR2 SVGIG (reference sequence). The CDR3 loop spans 12 amino acids. Trimming stripped 3 bases from V and 3 bases from J, with 9 bases between. CDR3 nucleotides: TGTGCCTGGAGGACCTCGGGCTACGAGCAGTACTTC. Amino acids: CAWRTSGYEQYF. Supplemented by reference TRBV30 and TRBJ2-7, the full variable domain reads SQTIHQWPATLVQPVGSPLSLECTVEGTSNPNLYWYRQAAGRGLQLLFYSVGIGQISSEVPQNLSASRPQDRQFILSSKKLLLSDSGFYLCAWRTSGYEQYFGPGTRLTVT.

This clonotype was counted a few times. J is TRBJ2-3 and V is TRBV6-5, with D perhaps TRBD2 (7 bases). The V end was cut by 2 bases, the J end by 5 bases, with 20 bases between. This CDR3 is 17 amino acids long. Germline CDR1 reads MNHEY; CDR2 reads SVGAGI. The CDR3 sequence: CASSYVTGAGRRDTQYF. For the CDR3, the DNA is TGTGCCAGCAGTTACGTGACAGGAGCGGGAAGGAGAGATACGCAGTATTTT.

Comments on this clonotype: A much larger clone differs by one base, so this may be a read error. This rearrangement joins TRBV20-1 to TRBJ2-7; 8 nucleotides line up with TRBD2. The V gene's germline CDR1 is DFQATT and CDR2 SNEGSKA (reference sequence). The J segment lost 2 bases and the V segment lost 3 bases, leaving 6 bases of the junction unmatched. The CDR3 sequence is 14 residues long. The CDR3 bases are TGCAGTGCTAGTTCTAGCGGGCGAACCTACGAGCAGTACTTC. Protein sequence: CSASSSGRTYEQYF.

This chain joins TRBV20-1 and TRBJ2-7, with D perhaps given as TRBD1 or TRBD2 (6 bases each). Germline CDR1 reads DFQATT; CDR2 reads SNEGSKA (reference sequence). This CDR3 is built from 15 residues. Trimming shortened V by 0 bases and J by 2 bases, and 14 bases separated the two germline ends. CDR3: CSARDEGGSAYEQYF. The CDR3 DNA sequence: TGCAGTGCTAGAGATGAGGGGGGCTCGGCCTACGAGCAGTACTTC.

This clonotype was counted a few times. This rearrangement joins TRBV2 to TRBJ2-3, with D hard to call. The CDR3 sequence is 12 residues long. Germline V gene lookup returns CDR1 SNHLY and CDR2 FYNNEI. V dropped 5 bases and J dropped 2 bases, with 5 bases sitting between them. The CDR3 DNA follows: TGTGCCAGCAGTATGGACACAGATACGCAGTATTTT. Its protein product is CASSMDTDTQYF.

This clonotype was seen a few times. This chain joins TRBV4-1 and TRBJ2-5, with D possibly TRBD1 on 5 matching bases. Trimming removed 0 bases at V and 4 bases at J, with 12 bases between. The CDR3 is 15 residues long. Germline V gives CDR1 MGHRA, CDR2 YSYEKL. The CDR3 protein is CASSQDGRVGETQYF. The DNA for the CDR3 is TGCGCCAGCAGCCAAGACGGCAGGGTCGGAGAGACCCAGTACTTC.